This TCR beta chain originates from a study of blood T cell repertoires in COVID-19. Across the whole study: T cells, B-cell-depleted T cells, or PBMCs provided the cDNA or gDNA that served as material.

Germline loops: CDR1 KGHDR, CDR2 SFDVKD. This CDR3 contains 16 residues. Trimming left V 3 bases short and J 0 bases short, with 11 bases between. As originally analysed: Estimates of nucleated cell counts were drawn from the amplification of reference gene primers. Measured with immunoSEQ multiplex PCR; TCRdb has only the in-frame clones, and not every one. The V and J calls and clone size are taken from that table; D and trimming were inferred from the DNA. The table shows about 350,000 clones, with approximately 87% occurring only once. Patients at the Seattle site were enrolled during active infection and followed longitudinally.

The receptor was isolated from a woman aged 45 to 65 with COVID-19, enrolled during active disease. The source material was peripheral blood. The chain combines TRBV24-1 with TRBJ2-1; TRBD2 might be the D (5 bases). The CDR3 sequence is CATSDLGSSSYNEQFF. Written as DNA, the CDR3 is TGTGCCACCAGTGATCTAGGGAGCAGCTCCTACAATGAGCAGTTCTTC.